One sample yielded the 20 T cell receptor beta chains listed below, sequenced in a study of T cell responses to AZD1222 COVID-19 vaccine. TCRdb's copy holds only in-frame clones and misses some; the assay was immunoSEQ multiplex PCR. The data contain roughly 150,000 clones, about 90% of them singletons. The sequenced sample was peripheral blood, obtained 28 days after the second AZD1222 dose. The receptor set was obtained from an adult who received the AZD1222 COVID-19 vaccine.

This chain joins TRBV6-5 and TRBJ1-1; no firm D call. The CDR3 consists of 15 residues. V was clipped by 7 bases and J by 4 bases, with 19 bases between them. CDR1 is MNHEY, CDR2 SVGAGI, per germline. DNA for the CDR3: TGTGCCAGCACCCCCCCCGGGTTTGGAAGCACTGAAGCTTTCTTT. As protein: CASTPPGFGSTEAFF.

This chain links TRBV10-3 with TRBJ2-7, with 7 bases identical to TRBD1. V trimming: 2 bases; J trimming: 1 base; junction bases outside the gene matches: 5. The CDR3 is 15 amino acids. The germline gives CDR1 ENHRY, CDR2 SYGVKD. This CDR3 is CAISEEGGASYEQYF. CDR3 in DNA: TGTGCCATCAGTGAGGAAGGGGGCGCTTCCTACGAGCAGTACTTC.

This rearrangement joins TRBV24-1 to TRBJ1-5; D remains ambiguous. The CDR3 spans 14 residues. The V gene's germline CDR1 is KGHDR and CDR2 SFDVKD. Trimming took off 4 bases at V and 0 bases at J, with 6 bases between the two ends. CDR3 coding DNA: TGTGCCACCAGTGACCCGCCTAGCAATCAGCCCCAGCATTTT. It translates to CATSDPPSNQPQHF.

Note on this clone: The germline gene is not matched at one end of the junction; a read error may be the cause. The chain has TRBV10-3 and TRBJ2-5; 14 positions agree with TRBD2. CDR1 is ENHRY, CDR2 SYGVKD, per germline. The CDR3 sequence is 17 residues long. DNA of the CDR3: TGTGCAATCAGTAGGGCGACTAGCGGGGGGGCTGAAGAGACCCAGTACTTC. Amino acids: CAISRATSGGAEETQYF.

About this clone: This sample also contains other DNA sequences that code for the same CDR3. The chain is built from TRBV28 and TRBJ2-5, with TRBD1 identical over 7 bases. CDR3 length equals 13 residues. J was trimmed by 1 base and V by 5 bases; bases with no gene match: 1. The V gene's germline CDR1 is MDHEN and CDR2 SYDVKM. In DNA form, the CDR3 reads TGTGCCAGCAGTCCAGGGGGCCAAGAGACCCAGTACTTC. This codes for CASSPGGQETQYF.

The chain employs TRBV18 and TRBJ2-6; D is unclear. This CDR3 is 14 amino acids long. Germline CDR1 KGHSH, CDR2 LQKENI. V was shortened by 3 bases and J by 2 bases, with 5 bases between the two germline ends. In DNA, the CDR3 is TGTGCCAGCTCACCCCCCACTGGGGCCAACGTCCTGACTTTC. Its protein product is CASSPPTGANVLTF.

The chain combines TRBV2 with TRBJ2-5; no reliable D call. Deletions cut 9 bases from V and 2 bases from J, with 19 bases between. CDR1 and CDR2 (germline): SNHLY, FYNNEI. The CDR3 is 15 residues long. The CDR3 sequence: CASFRAGSSQETQYF. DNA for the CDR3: TGTGCCAGTTTTCGGGCTGGCAGTTCTCAAGAGACCCAGTACTTC. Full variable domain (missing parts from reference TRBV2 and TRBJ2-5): EPEVTQTPSHQVTQMGQEVILRCVPISNHLYFYWYRQILGQKVEFLVSFYNNEISEKSEIFDDQFSVERPDGSNFTLKIRSTKLEDSAMYFCASFRAGSSQETQYFGPGTRLLVL.

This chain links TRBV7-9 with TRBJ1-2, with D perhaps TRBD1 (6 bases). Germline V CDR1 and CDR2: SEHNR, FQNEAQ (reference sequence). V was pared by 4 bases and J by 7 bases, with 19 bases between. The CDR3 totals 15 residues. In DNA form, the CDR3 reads TGTGCCAGCAGCTCAAACTTAGGGGGGTTCGGTGGCTACACCTTC. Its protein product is CASSSNLGGFGGYTF.

The CDR3 DNA follows: TGTGCCAGCAGCAAAGGGCGGACCCCATCTGGAAACACCATATATTTT. Translating gives CASSKGRTPSGNTIYF. The V call is TRBV21-1, the J call TRBJ1-3. TRBV21-1 is described as a pseudogene. The length of the CDR3 is 16 residues.

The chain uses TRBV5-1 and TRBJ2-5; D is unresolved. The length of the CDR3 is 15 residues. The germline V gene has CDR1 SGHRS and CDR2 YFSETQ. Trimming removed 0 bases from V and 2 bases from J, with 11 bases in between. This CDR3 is CASSLEGTRQETQYF. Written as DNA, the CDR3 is TGCGCCAGCAGCTTGGAAGGTACGCGGCAAGAGACCCAGTACTTC.

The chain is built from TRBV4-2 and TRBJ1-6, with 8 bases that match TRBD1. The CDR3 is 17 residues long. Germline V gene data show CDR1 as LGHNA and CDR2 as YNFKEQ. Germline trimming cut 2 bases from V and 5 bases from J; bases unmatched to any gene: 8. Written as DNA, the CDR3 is TGTGCCAGCAGCCAATATCGGGACAGGTTCAATAATTCACCCCTCCACTTT. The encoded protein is CASSQYRDRFNNSPLHF.

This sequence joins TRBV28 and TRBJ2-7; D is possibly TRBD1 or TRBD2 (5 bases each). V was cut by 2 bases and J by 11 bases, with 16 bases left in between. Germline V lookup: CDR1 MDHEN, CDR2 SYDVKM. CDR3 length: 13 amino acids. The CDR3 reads CASSLEGPAVEYF. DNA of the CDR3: TGTGCCAGCAGTTTAGAGGGACCAGCTGTGGAGTACTTC.

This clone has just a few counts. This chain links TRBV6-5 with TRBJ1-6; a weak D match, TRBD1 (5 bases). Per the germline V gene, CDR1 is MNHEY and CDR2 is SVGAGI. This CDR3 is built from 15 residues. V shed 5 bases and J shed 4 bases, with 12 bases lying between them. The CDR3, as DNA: TGTGCCAGCAGTACCCCGGGACTTTATAATTCACCCCTCCACTTT. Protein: CASSTPGLYNSPLHF.

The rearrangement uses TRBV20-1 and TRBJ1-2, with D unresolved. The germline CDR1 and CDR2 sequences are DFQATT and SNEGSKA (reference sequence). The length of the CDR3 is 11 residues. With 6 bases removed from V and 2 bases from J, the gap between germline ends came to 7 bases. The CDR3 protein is CSATPNYGYTF. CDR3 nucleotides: TGCAGTGCAACGCCCAACTATGGCTACACCTTC.

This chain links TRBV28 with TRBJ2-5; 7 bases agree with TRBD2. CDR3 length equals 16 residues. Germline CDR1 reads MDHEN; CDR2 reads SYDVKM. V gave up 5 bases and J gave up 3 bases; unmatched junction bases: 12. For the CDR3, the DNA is TGTGCCAGCAGTCCACGTGATGGCGGGAGAAAAGAGACCCAGTACTTC. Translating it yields CASSPRDGGRKETQYF.

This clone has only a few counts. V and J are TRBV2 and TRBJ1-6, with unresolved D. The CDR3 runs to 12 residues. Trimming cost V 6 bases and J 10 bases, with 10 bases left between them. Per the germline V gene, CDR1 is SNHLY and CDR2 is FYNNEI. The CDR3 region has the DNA TGTGCCAGCAGATCGGACCGATCACCCCTCCACTTT. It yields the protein CASRSDRSPLHF.

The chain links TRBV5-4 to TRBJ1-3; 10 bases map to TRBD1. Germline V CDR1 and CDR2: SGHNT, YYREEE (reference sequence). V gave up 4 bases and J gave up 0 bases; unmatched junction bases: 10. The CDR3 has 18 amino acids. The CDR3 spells CASSADRGGSFSGNTIYF. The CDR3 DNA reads TGTGCCAGCAGCGCGGACAGGGGGGGGTCCTTCTCTGGAAACACCATATATTTT.

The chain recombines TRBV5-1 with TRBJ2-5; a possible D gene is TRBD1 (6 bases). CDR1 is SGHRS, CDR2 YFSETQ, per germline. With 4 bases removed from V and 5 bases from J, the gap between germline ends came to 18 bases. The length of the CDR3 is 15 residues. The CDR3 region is CASSPGAGDKETQYF. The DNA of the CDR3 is TGCGCCAGCAGCCCTGGGGCAGGGGATAAGGAGACCCAGTACTTC.

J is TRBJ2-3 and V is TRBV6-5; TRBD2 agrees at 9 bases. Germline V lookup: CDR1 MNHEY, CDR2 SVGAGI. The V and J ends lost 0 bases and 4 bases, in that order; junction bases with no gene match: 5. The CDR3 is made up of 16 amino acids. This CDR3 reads CASSYSTSGTADTQYF. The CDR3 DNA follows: TGTGCCAGCAGTTACTCGACTAGCGGAACAGCAGATACGCAGTATTTT.

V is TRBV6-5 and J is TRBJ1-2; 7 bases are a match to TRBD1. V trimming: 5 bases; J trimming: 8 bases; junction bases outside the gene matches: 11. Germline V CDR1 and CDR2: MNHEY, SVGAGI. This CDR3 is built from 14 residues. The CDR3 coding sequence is TGTGCCAGCAGTCCCCTGACAGGGATAAGGGGCTACACCTTC. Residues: CASSPLTGIRGYTF.